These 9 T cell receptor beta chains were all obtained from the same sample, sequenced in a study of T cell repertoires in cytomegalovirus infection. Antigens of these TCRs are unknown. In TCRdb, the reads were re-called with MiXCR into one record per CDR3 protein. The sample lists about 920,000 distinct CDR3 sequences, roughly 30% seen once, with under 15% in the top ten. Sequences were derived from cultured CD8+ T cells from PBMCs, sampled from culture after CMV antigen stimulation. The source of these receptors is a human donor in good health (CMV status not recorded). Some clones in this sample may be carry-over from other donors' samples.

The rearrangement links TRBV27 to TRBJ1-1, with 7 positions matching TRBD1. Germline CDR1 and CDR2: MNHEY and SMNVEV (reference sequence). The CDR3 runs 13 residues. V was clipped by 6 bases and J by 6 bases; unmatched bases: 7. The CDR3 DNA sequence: TGTGCCAGCAGCTTTACAGGGGTGGCTGAAGCTTTCTTT. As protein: CASSFTGVAEAFF.

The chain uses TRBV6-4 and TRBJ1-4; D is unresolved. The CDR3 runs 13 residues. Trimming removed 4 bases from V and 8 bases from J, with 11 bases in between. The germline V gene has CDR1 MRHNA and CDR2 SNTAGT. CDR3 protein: CASSARFGEKLFF. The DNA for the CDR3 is TGTGCCAGCAGTGCCCGATTTGGCGAAAAACTGTTTTTT.

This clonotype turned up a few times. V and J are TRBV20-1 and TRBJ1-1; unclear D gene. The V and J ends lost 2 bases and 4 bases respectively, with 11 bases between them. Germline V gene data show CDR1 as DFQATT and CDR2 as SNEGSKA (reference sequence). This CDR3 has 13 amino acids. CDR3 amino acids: CSARPLGSTEAFF. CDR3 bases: TGCAGTGCTAGACCCCTAGGGAGCACTGAAGCTTTCTTT.

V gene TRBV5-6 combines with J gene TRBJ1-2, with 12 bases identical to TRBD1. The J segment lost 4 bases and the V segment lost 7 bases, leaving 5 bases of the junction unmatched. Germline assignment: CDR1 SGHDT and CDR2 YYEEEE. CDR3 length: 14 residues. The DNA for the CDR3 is TGTGCCAGCGGGACAGGGGGCTTTAGCTATGGCTACACCTTC. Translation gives CASGTGGFSYGYTF. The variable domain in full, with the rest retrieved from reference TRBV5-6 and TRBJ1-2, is DAGVTQSPTHLIKTRGQQVTLRCSPKSGHDTVSWYQQALGQGPQFIFQYYEEEERQRGNFPDRFSGHQFPNYSSELNVNALLLGDSALYLCASGTGGFSYGYTFGSGTRLTVV.

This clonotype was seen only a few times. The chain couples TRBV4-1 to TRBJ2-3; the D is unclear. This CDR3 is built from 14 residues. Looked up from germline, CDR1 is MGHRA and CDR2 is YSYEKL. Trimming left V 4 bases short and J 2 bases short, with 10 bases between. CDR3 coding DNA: TGCGCCAGCAGCCCTACTGACCTCACAGATACGCAGTATTTT. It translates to CASSPTDLTDTQYF.

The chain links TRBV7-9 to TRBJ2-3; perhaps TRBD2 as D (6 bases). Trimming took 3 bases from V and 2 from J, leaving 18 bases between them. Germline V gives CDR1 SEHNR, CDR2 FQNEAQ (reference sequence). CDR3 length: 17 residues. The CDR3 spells CASSFGTGLLNTDTQYF. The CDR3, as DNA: TGTGCCAGCAGCTTCGGAACGGGACTCCTGAACACAGATACGCAGTATTTT.

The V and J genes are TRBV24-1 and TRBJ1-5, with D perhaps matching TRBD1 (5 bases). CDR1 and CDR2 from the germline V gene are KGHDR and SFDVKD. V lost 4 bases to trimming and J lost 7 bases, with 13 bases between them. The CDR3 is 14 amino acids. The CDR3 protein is CATSEGRRSQPQHF. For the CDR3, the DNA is TGTGCCACCAGTGAGGGACGACGGAGCCAGCCCCAGCATTTT.

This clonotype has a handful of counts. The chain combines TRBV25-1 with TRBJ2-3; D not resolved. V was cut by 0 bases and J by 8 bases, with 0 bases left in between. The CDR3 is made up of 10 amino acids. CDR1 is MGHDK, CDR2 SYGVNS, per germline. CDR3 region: CASSEYTQYF. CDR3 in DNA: TGTGCCAGCAGTGAATATACGCAGTATTTT.

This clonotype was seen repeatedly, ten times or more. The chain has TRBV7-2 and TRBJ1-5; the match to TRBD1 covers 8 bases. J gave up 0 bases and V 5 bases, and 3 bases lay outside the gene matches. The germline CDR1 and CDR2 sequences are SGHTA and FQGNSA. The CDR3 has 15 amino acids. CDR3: CASSPDRVSNQPQHF. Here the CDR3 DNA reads TGTGCCAGCAGCCCGGACAGGGTTAGCAATCAGCCCCAGCATTTT.